These 31 T cell receptor beta chains originate from one sample sequenced in a study of identical twins. A single record per CDR3 protein comes from TCRdb applying MiXCR to the 5' RACE reads. The sample records a few hundred thousand distinct CDR3 sequences, more than 20% being singletons. These records were also assigned to another study, of T cells expressing NK-cell markers.

Input material: CD4+ T cells sorted from blood. Receptors originate from a woman aged 18-29 years in good health.

V is TRBV12-3 or TRBV12-4 and J is TRBJ2-3; 8 nucleotides match TRBD2. This CDR3 has 13 amino acids. V was pared by 9 bases and J by 5 bases, with 7 bases of the junction left unmatched. The CDR3 DNA sequence: TGTGCCAGTTTCGGGGGGGCGGGAGATACGCAGTATTTT. Protein: CASFGGAGDTQYF.

This clonotype occurred a few times. The J gene is TRBJ1-2, the V gene TRBV7-9, with D unresolved. Germline CDR1 is SEHNR and CDR2 is FQNEAQ (reference sequence). The germline V and J ends were trimmed by 5 bases and 8 bases, with 12 bases remaining between them. The CDR3 sequence is 12 residues long. CDR3 sequence: CASSEGDGGYTF. The CDR3 nucleotides read TGTGCCAGCAGCGAGGGTGACGGCGGCTACACCTTC.

This chain uses TRBV2 with TRBJ2-1; a weak D match, TRBD1 (5 bases). The CDR3 loop spans 12 amino acids. Per germline, CDR1 SNHLY and CDR2 FYNNEI. V lost 8 bases and J lost 7, with 12 bases in between. Here the CDR3 reads CASENRGNEQFF. Here the CDR3 DNA reads TGTGCCAGCGAAAATAGGGGAAATGAGCAGTTCTTC.

The chain carries TRBV20-1 and TRBJ1-5; D is uncertain. This CDR3 comprises 13 residues. V was trimmed by 3 bases and J by 7 bases, leaving 13 bases between them. Germline values: CDR1 DFQATT, CDR2 SNEGSKA (reference sequence). CDR3 protein: CSASNGFGQPQHF. The DNA of the CDR3 is TGCAGTGCTAGTAACGGGTTTGGCCAGCCCCAGCATTTT.

This clonotype has more than one count but fewer than ten. The chain couples TRBV7-9 to TRBJ2-3; tentative D call: TRBD2 (6 bases). This CDR3 comprises 16 residues. V dropped 1 base and J dropped 1 base, with 12 bases sitting between them. The V gene's germline CDR1 is SEHNR and CDR2 FQNEAQ (reference sequence). The chain's CDR3 is CASSLEREWGTDTQYF. The CDR3 nucleotides are TGTGCCAGCAGCTTAGAACGGGAGTGGGGCACAGATACGCAGTATTTT.

This clonotype was recorded only once. V and J are TRBV7-2 and TRBJ2-1; tentatively, D is TRBD2 (5 bases). The CDR3 covers 13 residues. Trimming left V 4 bases short and J 5 bases short, with 9 bases between. Germline V CDR1 and CDR2: SGHTA, FQGNSA. The CDR3, as DNA: TGTGCCAGCAGCTCCGAGAGGGACAATGAGCAGTTCTTC. Protein: CASSSERDNEQFF.

J is TRBJ1-2 and V is TRBV28; D call uncertain. Per germline, CDR1 MDHEN and CDR2 SYDVKM. There are 14 residues in the CDR3. Trimming removed 5 bases from V and 3 bases from J, with 13 bases in between. CDR3 DNA sequence: TGTGCCAGCAGTACCGTCGGCGTGGACTATGGCTACACCTTC. Translation gives CASSTVGVDYGYTF.

The chain combines TRBV25-1 with TRBJ2-7, with TRBD1 identical over 10 bases. Germline CDR1 reads MGHDK; CDR2 reads SYGVNS. V shed 4 bases, J shed 2 bases, and the junction held 2 bases outside the gene matches. This CDR3 spans 14 amino acids. The CDR3 DNA reads TGTGCCAGCAGTGGGGACAGGGGAACCTACGAGCAGTACTTC. The encoded protein is CASSGDRGTYEQYF.

This chain joins TRBV5-1 and TRBJ2-1; 7 bases match TRBD1. Germline CDR1 and CDR2: SGHRS and YFSETQ. The CDR3 is made up of 14 amino acids. V was clipped by 0 bases and J by 8 bases; unmatched bases: 5. Written as DNA, the CDR3 is TGCGCCAGCAGCTTGGCCTCAGGGGGAGATGAGCAGTTCTTC. It is translated as CASSLASGGDEQFF.

This clonotype was seen a handful of times. V is TRBV12-3 or TRBV12-4 and J is TRBJ1-1, with 7 bases identical to TRBD1. After removal of 2 bases from V and 1 base from J, the junction contained 10 bases not matched to a gene. The CDR3 consists of 17 residues. In DNA form, the CDR3 reads TGTGCCAGCAGTTTATGGTGGCAGGGGGTGAGGAACACTGAAGCTTTCTTT. Its protein product is CASSLWWQGVRNTEAFF.

The rearrangement uses TRBV25-1 and TRBJ1-1, with D unclear. The CDR3 loop spans 13 amino acids. Germline V lookup: CDR1 MGHDK, CDR2 SYGVNS. The ends were cut back, 6 bases at V and 3 bases at J, with 11 bases in the middle. CDR3 nucleotides: TGTGCCAGCAGATTAGAACGATACACTGAAGCTTTCTTT. The encoded protein is CASRLERYTEAFF.

This clonotype was seen many times. The V call is TRBV7-9, the J call TRBJ2-5; D gene unclear. Trimming took off 0 bases at V and 13 bases at J, with 9 bases between the two ends. Germline V gene lookup returns CDR1 SEHNR and CDR2 FQNEAQ (reference sequence). The CDR3 length is 11 residues. The chain's CDR3 is CASSLAGPWYF. The CDR3 DNA follows: TGTGCCAGCAGCTTAGCCGGCCCATGGTACTTC.

This clonotype was detected a few times. V is TRBV5-1 and J is TRBJ2-3, with 7 bases identical to TRBD1. CDR1 is SGHRS and CDR2 is YFSETQ in the germline V gene. This CDR3 comprises 15 residues. Unmatched junction bases numbered 5, after V lost 0 bases and J lost 4 bases. CDR3 nucleotides: TGCGCCAGCAGCTTGGCCCGACAGGGAGCAGATACGCAGTATTTT. As protein: CASSLARQGADTQYF.

This chain uses TRBV6-1 with TRBJ1-1; 10 bases fit TRBD1. The CDR3 has 13 amino acids. Unmatched junction bases numbered 7, after V lost 5 bases and J lost 10 bases. Germline V gene data show CDR1 as MNHNS and CDR2 as SASEGT. The CDR3 loop reads CASSTGQGVRAFF. CDR3 nucleotides: TGTGCCAGCAGTACCGGACAGGGGGTGCGAGCTTTCTTT.

This rearrangement joins TRBV29-1 to TRBJ2-5; D possibly matches TRBD1 or TRBD2 (5 bases each). This CDR3 region has 13 residues. Germline V lookup: CDR1 SQVTM, CDR2 ANQGSEA. The germline V and J ends were trimmed by 4 bases and 2 bases, with 11 bases remaining between them. In nucleotides, the CDR3 is TGCAGCGTTGTGCTGGGACCACAAGAGACCCAGTACTTC. Translating it yields CSVVLGPQETQYF.

This clonotype has just a few counts. The genes are TRBV7-2 and TRBJ2-2; tentatively, D is TRBD1 (5 bases). Germline V gene lookup returns CDR1 SGHTA and CDR2 FQGNSA. Trimming pared 4 bases from V and 5 bases from J, leaving 14 bases between. This CDR3 comprises 15 residues. CDR3 loop: CASSSRVGKTGELFF. DNA of the CDR3: TGTGCCAGCAGCTCCAGGGTGGGAAAAACCGGGGAGCTGTTTTTT.

The sample holds a few counts of this clonotype. The rearrangement uses TRBV20-1 and TRBJ1-4; D is ambiguous. This CDR3 is 13 amino acids long. V was clipped by 0 bases and J by 6 bases, with 8 bases between them. Germline V gene data show CDR1 as DFQATT and CDR2 as SNEGSKA (reference sequence). The CDR3 protein is CSARDPNDEKLFF. DNA of the CDR3: TGCAGTGCTAGAGATCCGAATGATGAAAAACTGTTTTTT.

This clonotype was found a few times. The chain is built from TRBV5-1 and TRBJ2-3; TRBD2 aligns across 13 bases. Germline V gives CDR1 SGHRS, CDR2 YFSETQ. The CDR3 totals 16 residues. V was pared by 5 bases and J by 3 bases, with 6 bases of the junction left unmatched. The CDR3, as DNA: TGCGCCAGCAGGGGTAGGACTAGCGGGAGTACAGATACGCAGTATTTT. It is translated as CASRGRTSGSTDTQYF.

This clonotype was observed a few times. V usage is TRBV12-3 or TRBV12-4 and J usage is TRBJ2-1, with D possibly being TRBD1 (8 bases). Between the trimmed V and J ends, which lost 5 bases and 8 bases, there was a span of 16 bases. The CDR3 spans 14 residues. The CDR3 sequence: CASSRYRGGDEQFF. CDR3 bases: TGTGCCAGCAGTCGCTACAGGGGGGGGGATGAGCAGTTCTTC.

This clonotype has a handful of counts. The chain combines TRBV12-3 or TRBV12-4 with TRBJ2-5; 9 bases are shared with TRBD2. The CDR3 length is 14 residues. Unmatched junction bases numbered 8, after V lost 7 bases and J lost 5 bases. CDR3 amino acids: CASKRGGGEETQYF. For the CDR3, the DNA is TGTGCCAGCAAAAGAGGCGGGGGGGAGGAGACCCAGTACTTC.

This clonotype was counted only a few times. The chain combines TRBV19 with TRBJ1-5; 10 bases are a match to TRBD1. CDR1 is LNHDA, CDR2 SQIVND, per germline (reference sequence). J gave up 7 bases and V 8 bases, and 5 bases lay outside the gene matches. This CDR3 has 13 amino acids. CDR3 sequence reads: CASPTGGDQPQHF. CDR3 in DNA: TGTGCCAGTCCGACAGGGGGCGACCAGCCCCAGCATTTT.

The gene calls are TRBV12-3 or TRBV12-4 and TRBJ2-7; no reliable D call. This CDR3 spans 12 amino acids. Trimming shortened V by 5 bases and J by 2 bases, and 7 bases separated the two germline ends. CDR3 residues: CASSLRTYEQYF. Written as DNA, the CDR3 is TGTGCCAGCAGTCTTAGGACCTACGAGCAGTACTTC.

This rearrangement joins TRBV2 to TRBJ2-4; D not resolved. CDR3 length: 15 residues. Deletions cut 5 bases from V and 0 bases from J, with 11 bases between. Germline CDR1 reads SNHLY; CDR2 reads FYNNEI. CDR3 amino acids: CASSTTELAKNIQYF. CDR3 nucleotide sequence: TGTGCCAGCAGTACCACAGAGCTAGCCAAAAACATTCAGTACTTC.

This clonotype was seen more than once but under ten times. V and J are TRBV5-1 and TRBJ1-5, with 7 bases identical to TRBD1. V lost 4 bases and J lost 7; bases outside the gene matches: 8. This CDR3 is 14 amino acids long. Germline assignment: CDR1 SGHRS and CDR2 YFSETQ. The CDR3 reads CASSLINRGQPQHF. CDR3 nucleotides: TGCGCCAGCAGCCTCATTAACAGGGGCCAGCCCCAGCATTTT.

The chain has TRBV3-1 and TRBJ2-7; 13 bases match TRBD2. The CDR3 length is 13 residues. The J segment lost 4 bases and the V segment lost 8 bases, leaving 2 bases of the junction unmatched. Per germline, CDR1 LGHDT and CDR2 YNNKEL (reference sequence). CDR3 region: CASRTSGGYEQYF. The CDR3 DNA reads TGTGCCAGCCGGACTAGCGGGGGTTACGAGCAGTACTTC.

This clonotype has only one observation. The chain uses TRBV20-1 and TRBJ2-7, with D uncertain. Germline CDR1 reads DFQATT; CDR2 reads SNEGSKA (reference sequence). Trimming cost V 1 base and J 3 bases, with 4 bases left between them. This CDR3 has 11 amino acids. This CDR3 is CSARAFYEQYF. CDR3 DNA sequence: TGCAGTGCTAGAGCTTTCTACGAGCAGTACTTC.

The rearrangement links TRBV12-3 or TRBV12-4 to TRBJ2-5, with 13 bases aligning to TRBD2. V lost 5 bases and J lost 3; bases outside the gene matches: 12. This CDR3 spans 18 amino acids. The CDR3 reads CASSSGLGLAGDKETQYF. The CDR3 DNA is TGTGCCAGCAGTAGCGGCCTCGGACTAGCGGGGGACAAAGAGACCCAGTACTTC.

The sample holds one count of this clonotype. The chain uses TRBV7-2 and TRBJ2-7; D gene uncertain. Trimming took 0 bases from V and 0 from J, leaving 6 bases between them. The V gene's germline CDR1 is SGHTA and CDR2 FQGNSA. This CDR3 spans 14 amino acids. The CDR3 loop is CASSLAFSSYEQYF. The CDR3 DNA follows: TGTGCCAGCAGCTTAGCCTTCAGCTCCTACGAGCAGTACTTC.

The table lists this clonotype with a few counts. CDR3 nucleotides: TGCGCCAGCAGCACCATGGGACAGGCGACGGGCTACACCTTC. This encodes CASSTMGQATGYTF. This chain joins TRBV5-1 and TRBJ1-2; 8 positions agree with TRBD1. Losses at the gene ends were 4 bases for V and 8 bases for J; bases not matched to a gene: 10. Germline V lookup: CDR1 SGHRS, CDR2 YFSETQ. The CDR3 spans 14 residues.

The chain has TRBV20-1 and TRBJ2-5; D possibly corresponds to TRBD2 (5 bases). The CDR3 totals 11 residues. V lost 7 bases and J 1 base, leaving 7 bases between the germline ends. Germline CDR1 DFQATT, CDR2 SNEGSKA (reference sequence). The CDR3 protein is CSVGVQETQYF. CDR3 in DNA: TGCAGTGTCGGGGTCCAAGAGACCCAGTACTTC.

This clonotype occurred a few times. The chain has TRBV5-5 and TRBJ2-4; the D gene is possibly TRBD2 (5 bases). The germline V gene encodes CDR1 SGHKS and CDR2 YYEKEE (reference sequence). Trimming pared 7 bases from V and 8 bases from J, leaving 16 bases between. This CDR3 comprises 13 residues. The CDR3 bases are TGTGCCAGCCGGTCACGGGGTGGGGACATTCAGTACTTC. Protein sequence: CASRSRGGDIQYF.